This T cell receptor (beta chain) was identified in a study of monozygotic twins with inflammatory bowel disease. A 6-nucleotide sample barcode was carried by the UMIs, which template switching added. For each CDR3 protein, TCRdb gives one entry from its re-call of the 5' RACE reads, without DNA. This sample contains over 100,000 distinct CDR3 sequences. The length of the CDR3 is 14 residues. Germline values: CDR1 MNHNS, CDR2 SASEGT. The genes are TRBV6-1 and TRBJ1-2; TCRdb's D gene call, TRBD1, goes unchecked for lack of DNA. Sequenced: blood. This clonotype was obtained from a human donor with ulcerative colitis or Crohn's disease, or a healthy co-twin of an affected twin (not recorded which). The CDR3 here is CASSENGQGYGYTF.